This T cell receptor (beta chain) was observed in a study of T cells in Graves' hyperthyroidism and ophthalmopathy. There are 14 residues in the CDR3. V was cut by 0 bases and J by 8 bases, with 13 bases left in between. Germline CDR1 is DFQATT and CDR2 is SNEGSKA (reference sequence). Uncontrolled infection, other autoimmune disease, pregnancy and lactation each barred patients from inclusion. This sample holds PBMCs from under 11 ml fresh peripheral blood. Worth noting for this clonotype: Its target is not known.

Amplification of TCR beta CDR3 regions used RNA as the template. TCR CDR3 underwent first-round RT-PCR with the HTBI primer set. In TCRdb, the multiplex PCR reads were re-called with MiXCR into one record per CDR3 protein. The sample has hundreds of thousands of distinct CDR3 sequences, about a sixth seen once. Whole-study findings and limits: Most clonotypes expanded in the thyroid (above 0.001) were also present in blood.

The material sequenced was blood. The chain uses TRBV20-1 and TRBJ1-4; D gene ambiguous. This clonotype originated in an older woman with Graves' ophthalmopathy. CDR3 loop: CSARDVELWEKLFF. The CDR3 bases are TGCAGTGCTAGAGATGTAGAACTGTGGGAAAAACTGTTTTTT.